This TCR beta chain was retrieved from a study of cytomegalovirus exposure and HLA in healthy donors. The PCR had 60 Vbeta and 13 Jbeta primers. TCRdb's copy holds only in-frame clones and misses some; the assay was immunoSEQ multiplex PCR. The top ten clones hold 6.5% to 8.5% of a sample with around 90,000 clones, around 85% of them seen once. Healthy donors of bone marrow made up the group. The CDR3 has 14 amino acids. Between the trimmed V and J ends, which lost 11 bases and 9 bases, there was a span of 23 bases. Germline-derived CDR1 and CDR2 are MNHEY and SVGAGI. The source is a man in his forties in good health and CMV-seropositive. The rearrangement uses TRBV6-5 and TRBJ2-1, with a weak D call TRBD2 (6 bases). Sequences were obtained from PBMCs. In DNA form, the CDR3 reads TGTGCCTCCAAAAAACCGGGACTGTTCGGTGAGCAGTTCTTC. Translated: CASKKPGLFGEQFF.